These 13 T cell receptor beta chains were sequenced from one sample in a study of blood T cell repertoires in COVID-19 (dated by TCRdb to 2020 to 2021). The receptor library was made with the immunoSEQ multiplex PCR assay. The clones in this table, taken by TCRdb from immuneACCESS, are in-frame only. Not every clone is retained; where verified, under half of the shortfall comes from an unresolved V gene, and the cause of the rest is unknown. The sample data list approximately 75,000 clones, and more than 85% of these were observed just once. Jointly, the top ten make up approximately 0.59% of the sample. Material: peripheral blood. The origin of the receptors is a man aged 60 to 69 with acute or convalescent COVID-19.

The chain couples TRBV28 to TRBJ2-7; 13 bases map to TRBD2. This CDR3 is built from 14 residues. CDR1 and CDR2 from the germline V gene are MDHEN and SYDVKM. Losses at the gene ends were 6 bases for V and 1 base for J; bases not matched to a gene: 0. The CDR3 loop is CASRGLAGSYEQYF. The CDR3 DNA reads TGTGCCAGCAGGGGACTAGCGGGATCCTACGAGCAGTACTTC.

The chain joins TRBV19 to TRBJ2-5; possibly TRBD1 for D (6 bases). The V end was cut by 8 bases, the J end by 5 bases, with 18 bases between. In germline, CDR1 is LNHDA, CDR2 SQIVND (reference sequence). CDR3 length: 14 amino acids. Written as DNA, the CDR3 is TGTGCCAGTGCCCCAGCAGGGGAGAGGGAGACCCAGTACTTC. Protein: CASAPAGERETQYF.

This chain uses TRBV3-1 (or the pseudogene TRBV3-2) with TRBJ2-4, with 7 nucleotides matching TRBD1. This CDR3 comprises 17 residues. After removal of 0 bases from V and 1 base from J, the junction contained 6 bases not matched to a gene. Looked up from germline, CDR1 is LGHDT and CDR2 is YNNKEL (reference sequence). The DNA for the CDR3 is TGTGCCAGCAGCCAAGATGGCAGGGGGTCTGCCAAAAACATTCAGTACTTC. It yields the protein CASSQDGRGSAKNIQYF.

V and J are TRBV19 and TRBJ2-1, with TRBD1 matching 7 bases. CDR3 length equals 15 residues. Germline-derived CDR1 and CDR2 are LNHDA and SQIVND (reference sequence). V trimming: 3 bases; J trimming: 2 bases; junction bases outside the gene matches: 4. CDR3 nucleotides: TGTGCCAGTAGTATTGGTCAGGGGGCCTACAATGAGCAGTTCTTC. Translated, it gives CASSIGQGAYNEQFF. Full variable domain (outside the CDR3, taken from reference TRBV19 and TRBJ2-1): DGGITQSPKYLFRKEGQNVTLSCEQNLNHDAMYWYRQDPGQGLRLIYYSQIVNDFQKGDIAEGYSVSREKKESFPLTVTSAQKNPTAFYLCASSIGQGAYNEQFFGPGTRLTVL.

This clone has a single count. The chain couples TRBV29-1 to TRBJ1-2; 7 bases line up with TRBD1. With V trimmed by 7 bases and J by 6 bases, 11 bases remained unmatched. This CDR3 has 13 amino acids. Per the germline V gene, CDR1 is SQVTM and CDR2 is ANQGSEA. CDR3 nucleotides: TGCAGCGCCCGAAGAGGACAGGCGAATGGCTACACCTTC. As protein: CSARRGQANGYTF.

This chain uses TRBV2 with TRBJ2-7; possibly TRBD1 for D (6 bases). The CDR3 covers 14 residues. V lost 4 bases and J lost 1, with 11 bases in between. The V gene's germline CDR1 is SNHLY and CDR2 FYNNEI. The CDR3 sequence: CASSVKGVSYEQYF. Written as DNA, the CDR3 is TGTGCCAGCAGTGTGAAGGGGGTTTCCTACGAGCAGTACTTC.

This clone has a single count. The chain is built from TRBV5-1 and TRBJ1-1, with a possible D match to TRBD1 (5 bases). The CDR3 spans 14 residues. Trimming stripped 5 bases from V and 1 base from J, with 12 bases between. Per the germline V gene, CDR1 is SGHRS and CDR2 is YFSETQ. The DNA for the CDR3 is TGCGCCAGCAGTATAGGGGTCAGGAACACTGAAGCTTTCTTT. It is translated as CASSIGVRNTEAFF.

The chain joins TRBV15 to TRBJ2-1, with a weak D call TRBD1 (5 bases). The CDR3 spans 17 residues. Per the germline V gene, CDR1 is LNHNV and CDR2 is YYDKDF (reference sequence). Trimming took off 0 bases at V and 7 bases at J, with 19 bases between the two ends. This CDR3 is CATSRDQGTIPWNEQFF. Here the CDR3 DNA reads TGTGCCACCAGCAGAGATCAGGGCACTATCCCCTGGAATGAGCAGTTCTTC.

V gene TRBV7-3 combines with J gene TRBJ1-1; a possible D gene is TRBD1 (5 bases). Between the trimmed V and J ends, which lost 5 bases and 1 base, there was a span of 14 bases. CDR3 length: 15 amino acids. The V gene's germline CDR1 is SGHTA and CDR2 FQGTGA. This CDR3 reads CASSVQGIGNTEAFF. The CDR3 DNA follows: TGTGCCAGCAGCGTCCAGGGAATTGGGAACACTGAAGCTTTCTTT.

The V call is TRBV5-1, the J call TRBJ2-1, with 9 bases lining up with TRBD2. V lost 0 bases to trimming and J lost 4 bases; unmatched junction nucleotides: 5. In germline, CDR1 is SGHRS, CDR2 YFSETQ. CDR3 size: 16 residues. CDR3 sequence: CASSLGGGGAYNEQFF. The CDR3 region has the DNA TGCGCCAGCAGCTTGGGTGGCGGGGGGGCTTACAATGAGCAGTTCTTC.

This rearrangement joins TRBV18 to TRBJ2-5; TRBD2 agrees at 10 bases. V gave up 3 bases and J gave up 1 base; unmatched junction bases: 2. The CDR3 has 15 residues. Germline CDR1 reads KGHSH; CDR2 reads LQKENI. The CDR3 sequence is CASSPSGGIQETQYF. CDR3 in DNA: TGTGCCAGCTCACCTAGCGGGGGGATCCAAGAGACCCAGTACTTC.

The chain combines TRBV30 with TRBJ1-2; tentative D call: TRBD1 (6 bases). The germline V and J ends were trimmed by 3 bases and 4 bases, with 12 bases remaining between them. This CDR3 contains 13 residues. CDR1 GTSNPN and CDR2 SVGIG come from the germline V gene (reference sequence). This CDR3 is CAWRTTGRYGYTF. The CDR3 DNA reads TGTGCCTGGAGGACCACAGGGCGCTATGGCTACACCTTC.

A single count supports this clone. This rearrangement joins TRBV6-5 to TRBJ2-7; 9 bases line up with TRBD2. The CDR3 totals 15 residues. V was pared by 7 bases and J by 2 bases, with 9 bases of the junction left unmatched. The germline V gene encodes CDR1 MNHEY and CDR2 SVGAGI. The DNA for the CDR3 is TGTGCCAGCAAGACCTCTAGCGGGGCCACCTACGAGCAGTACTTC. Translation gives CASKTSSGATYEQYF.